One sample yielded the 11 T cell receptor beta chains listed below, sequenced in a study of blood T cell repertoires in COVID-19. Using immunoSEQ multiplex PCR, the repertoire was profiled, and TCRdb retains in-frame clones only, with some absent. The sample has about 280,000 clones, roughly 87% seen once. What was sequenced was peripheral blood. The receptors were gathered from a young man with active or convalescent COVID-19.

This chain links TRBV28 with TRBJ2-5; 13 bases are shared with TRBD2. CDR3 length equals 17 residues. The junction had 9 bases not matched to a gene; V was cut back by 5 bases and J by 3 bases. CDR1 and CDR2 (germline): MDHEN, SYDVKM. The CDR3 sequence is CASSPRTTSGGKETQYF. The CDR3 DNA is TGTGCCAGCAGTCCTCGTACGACTAGCGGGGGGAAAGAGACCCAGTACTTC.

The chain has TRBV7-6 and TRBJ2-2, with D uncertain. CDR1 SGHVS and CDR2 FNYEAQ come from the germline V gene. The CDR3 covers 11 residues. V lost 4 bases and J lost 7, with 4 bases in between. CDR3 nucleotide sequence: TGTGCCAGCAGCTCCGTCGGGGAGCTGTTTTTT. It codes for CASSSVGELFF.

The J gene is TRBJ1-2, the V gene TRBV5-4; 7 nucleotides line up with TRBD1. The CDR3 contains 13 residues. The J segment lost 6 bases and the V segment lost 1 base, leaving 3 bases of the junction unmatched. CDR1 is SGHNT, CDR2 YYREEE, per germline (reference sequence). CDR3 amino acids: CASSLITGDGYTF. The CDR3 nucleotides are TGTGCCAGCAGCTTGATCACAGGGGATGGCTACACCTTC. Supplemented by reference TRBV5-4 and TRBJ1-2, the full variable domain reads ETGVTQSPTHLIKTRGQQVTLRCSSQSGHNTVSWYQQALGQGPQFIFQYYREEENGRGNFPPRFSGLQFPNYSSELNVNALELDDSALYLCASSLITGDGYTFGSGTRLTVV.

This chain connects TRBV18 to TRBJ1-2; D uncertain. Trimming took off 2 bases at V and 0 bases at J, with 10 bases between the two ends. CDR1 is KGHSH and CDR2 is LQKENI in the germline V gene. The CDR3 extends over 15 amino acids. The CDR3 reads CASSPWQDTNYGYTF. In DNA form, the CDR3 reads TGTGCCAGCTCACCATGGCAGGATACTAACTATGGCTACACCTTC. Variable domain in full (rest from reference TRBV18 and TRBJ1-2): NAGVMQNPRHLVRRRGQEARLRCSPMKGHSHVYWYRQLPEEGLKFMVYLQKENIIDESGMPKERFSAEFPKEGPSILRIQQVVRGDSAAYFCASSPWQDTNYGYTFGSGTRLTVV.

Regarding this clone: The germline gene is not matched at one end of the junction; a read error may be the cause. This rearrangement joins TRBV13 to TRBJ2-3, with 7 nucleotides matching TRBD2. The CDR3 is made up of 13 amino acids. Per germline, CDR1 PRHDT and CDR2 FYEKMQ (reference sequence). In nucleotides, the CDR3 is TGTGCCAGCAGCTTAGGTGCTAGCGGCTTTATGCATTTT. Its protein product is CASSLGASGFMHF. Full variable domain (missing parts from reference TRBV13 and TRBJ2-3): AAGVIQSPRHLIKEKRETATLKCYPIPRHDTVYWYQQGPGQDPQFLISFYEKMQSDKGSIPDRFSAQQFSDYHSELNMSSLELGDSALYFCASSLGASGFMHFGPGTRLTVL.

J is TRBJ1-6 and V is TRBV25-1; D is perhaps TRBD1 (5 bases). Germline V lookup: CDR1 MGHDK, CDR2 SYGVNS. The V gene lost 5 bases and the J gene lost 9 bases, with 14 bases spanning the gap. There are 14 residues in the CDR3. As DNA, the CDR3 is TGTGCCAGCAGTCTTGGGCTCGGGGGTTCACCCCTCCACTTT. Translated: CASSLGLGGSPLHF.

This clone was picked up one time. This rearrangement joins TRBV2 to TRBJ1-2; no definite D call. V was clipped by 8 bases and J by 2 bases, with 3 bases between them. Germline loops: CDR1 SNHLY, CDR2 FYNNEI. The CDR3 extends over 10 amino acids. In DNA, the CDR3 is TGTGCCAGCCAAAACTATGGCTACACCTTC. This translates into CASQNYGYTF.

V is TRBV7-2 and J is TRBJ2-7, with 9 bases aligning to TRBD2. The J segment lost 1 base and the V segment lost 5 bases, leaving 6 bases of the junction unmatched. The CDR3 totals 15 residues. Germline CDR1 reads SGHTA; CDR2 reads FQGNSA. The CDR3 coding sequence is TGTGCCAGCAGCCGTCGTAGCGGGGGATCCTACGAGCAGTACTTC. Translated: CASSRRSGGSYEQYF.

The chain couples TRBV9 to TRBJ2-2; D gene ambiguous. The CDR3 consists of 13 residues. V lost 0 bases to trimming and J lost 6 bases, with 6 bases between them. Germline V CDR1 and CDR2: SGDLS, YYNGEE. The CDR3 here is CASSVVSSGELFF. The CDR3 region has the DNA TGTGCCAGCAGCGTAGTGTCTTCCGGGGAGCTGTTTTTT.

For the CDR3, the DNA is TGTGCCAGCACCCCCTTGGGGGGGGGTGAAGCTTTCTTT. Its protein product is CASTPLGGGEAFF. The V call is TRBV27, the J call TRBJ1-1; D may be TRBD1 (5 bases). V lost 7 bases, J lost 7 bases, and 16 bases lay in between. The germline gives CDR1 MNHEY, CDR2 SMNVEV (reference sequence). CDR3 size: 13 residues.

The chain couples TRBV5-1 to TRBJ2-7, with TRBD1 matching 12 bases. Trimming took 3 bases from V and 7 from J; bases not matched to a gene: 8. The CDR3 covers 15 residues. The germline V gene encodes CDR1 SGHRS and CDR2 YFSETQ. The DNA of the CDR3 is TGCGCCAGCAGCTCCTCGGGACAGGGGGCTCGGGAGCAGTACTTC. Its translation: CASSSSGQGAREQYF.